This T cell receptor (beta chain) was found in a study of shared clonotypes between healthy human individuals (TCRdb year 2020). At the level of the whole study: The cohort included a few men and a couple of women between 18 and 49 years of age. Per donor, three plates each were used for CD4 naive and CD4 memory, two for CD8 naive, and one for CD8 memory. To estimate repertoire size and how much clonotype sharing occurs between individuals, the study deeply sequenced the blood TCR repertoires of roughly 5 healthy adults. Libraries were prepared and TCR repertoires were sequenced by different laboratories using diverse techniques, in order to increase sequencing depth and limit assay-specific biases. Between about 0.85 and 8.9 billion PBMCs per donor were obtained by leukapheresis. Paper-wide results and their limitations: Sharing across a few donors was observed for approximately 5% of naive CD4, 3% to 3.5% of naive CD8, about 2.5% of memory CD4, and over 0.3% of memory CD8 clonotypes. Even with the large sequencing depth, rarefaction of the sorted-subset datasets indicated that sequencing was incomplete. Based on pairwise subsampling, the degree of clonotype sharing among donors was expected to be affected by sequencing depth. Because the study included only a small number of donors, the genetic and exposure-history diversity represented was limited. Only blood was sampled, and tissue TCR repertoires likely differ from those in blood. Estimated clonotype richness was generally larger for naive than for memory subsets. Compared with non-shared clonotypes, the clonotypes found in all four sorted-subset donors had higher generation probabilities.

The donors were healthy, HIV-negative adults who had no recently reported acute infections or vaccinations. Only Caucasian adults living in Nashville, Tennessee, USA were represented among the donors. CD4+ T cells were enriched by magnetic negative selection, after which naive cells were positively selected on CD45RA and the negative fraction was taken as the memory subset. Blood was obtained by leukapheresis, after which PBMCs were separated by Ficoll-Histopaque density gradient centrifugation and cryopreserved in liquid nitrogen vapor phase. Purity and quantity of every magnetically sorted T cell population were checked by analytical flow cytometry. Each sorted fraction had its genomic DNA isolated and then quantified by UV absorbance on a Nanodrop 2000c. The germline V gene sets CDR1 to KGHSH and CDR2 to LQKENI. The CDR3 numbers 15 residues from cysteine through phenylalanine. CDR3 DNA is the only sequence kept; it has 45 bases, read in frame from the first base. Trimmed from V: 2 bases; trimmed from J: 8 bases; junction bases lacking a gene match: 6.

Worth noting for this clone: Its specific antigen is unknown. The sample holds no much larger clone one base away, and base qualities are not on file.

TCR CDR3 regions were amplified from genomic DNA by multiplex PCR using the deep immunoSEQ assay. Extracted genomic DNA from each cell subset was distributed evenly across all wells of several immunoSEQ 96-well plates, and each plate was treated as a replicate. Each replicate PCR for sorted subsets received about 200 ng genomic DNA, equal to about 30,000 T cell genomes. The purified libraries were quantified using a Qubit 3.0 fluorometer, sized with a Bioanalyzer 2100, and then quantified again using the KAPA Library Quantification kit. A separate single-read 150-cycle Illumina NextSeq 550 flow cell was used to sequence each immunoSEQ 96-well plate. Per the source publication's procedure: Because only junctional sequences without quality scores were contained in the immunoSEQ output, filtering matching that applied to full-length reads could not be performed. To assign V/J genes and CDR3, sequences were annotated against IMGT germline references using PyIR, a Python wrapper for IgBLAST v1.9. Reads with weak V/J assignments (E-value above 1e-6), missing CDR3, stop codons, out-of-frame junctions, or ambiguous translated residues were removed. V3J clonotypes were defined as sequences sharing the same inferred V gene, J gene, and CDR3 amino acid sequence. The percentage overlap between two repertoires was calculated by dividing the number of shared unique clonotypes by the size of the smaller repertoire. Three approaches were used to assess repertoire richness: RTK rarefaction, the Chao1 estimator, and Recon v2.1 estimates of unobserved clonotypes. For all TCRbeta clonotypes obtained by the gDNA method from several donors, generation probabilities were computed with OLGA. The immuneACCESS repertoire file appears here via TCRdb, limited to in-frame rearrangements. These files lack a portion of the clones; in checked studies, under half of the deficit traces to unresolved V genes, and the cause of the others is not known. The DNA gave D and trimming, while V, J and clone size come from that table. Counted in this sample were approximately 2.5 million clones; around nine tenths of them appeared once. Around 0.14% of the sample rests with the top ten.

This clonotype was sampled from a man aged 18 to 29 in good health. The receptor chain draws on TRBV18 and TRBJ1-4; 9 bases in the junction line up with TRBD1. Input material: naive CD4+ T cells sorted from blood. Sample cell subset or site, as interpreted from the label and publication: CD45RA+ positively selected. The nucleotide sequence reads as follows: TGTGCCAGCTCACCAGAGGACAGGGGTAGAGAAAAACTGTTTTTT. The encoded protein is CASSPEDRGREKLFF. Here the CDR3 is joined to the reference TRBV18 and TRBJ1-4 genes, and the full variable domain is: NAGVMQNPRHLVRRRGQEARLRCSPMKGHSHVYWYRQLPEEGLKFMVYLQKENIIDESGMPKERFSAEFPKEGPSILRIQQVVRGDSAAYFCASSPEDRGREKLFFGSGTQLSVL.